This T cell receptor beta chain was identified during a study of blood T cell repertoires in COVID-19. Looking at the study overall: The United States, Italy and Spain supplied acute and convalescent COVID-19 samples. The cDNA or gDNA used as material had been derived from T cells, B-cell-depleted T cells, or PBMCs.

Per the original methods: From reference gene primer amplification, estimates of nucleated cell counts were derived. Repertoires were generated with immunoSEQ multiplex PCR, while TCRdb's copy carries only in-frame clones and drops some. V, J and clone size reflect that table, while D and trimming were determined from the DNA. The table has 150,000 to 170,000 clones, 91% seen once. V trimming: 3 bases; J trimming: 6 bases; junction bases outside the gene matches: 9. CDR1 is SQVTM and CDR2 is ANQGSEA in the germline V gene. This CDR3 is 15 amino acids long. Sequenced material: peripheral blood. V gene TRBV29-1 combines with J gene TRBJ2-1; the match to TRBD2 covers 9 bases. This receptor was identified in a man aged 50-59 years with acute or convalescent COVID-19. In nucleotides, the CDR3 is TGCAGCGTTGAGGAGCCGGGACTAGCTTCCAATGAGCAGTTCTTC. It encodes CSVEEPGLASNEQFF.